What follows is one T cell receptor (beta chain) and its context. Antigen: not known. The data originate from a study of T cell responses to AZD1222 COVID-19 vaccine. Study results and caveats: Nearly half of spike-specific TCRs reportedly target unmutated variant regions. No day 14 peak samples; only post-peak repertoires were characterized. Seropositivity was recorded at baseline in only 5 or 6 AZD1222 recipients.

Assay used: immunoSEQ multiplex PCR; TCRdb lists only in-frame clones, some missing. The sample shows 85,000 to 110,000 clones, roughly 87% of them seen only once. In germline, CDR1 is MNHEY, CDR2 SMNVEV (reference sequence). V gave up 5 bases and J gave up 6 bases, with 11 bases separating them. There are 14 residues in the CDR3. The starting material was peripheral blood, obtained on day 0 of AZD1222 vaccination. The source is an adult in good health. The chain has TRBV27 and TRBJ1-6; D is perhaps TRBD1 (5 bases). CDR3 DNA sequence: TGTGCCAGCAGTCCGCAGGGTTTTAATTCACCCCTCCACTTT. Its protein product is CASSPQGFNSPLHF.